Listed below are T cell receptor beta chains from one sample, sequenced in a study of OX40 agonist ivuxolimab in advanced cancers. Libraries were prepared by immunoSEQ multiplex PCR; TCRdb keeps only in-frame clonotypes and omits some of them. There are 66,000 or so clones in the sample; approximately 81% occur only once, and approximately 3.8% lies in the top ten. The specimen comprised CD4+ or CD8+ T cells sorted from blood, sampled in a trial of the OX40 agonist ivuxolimab. Source of these receptors: an adult with an advanced solid tumor such as melanoma, head and neck, liver or kidney cancer. CDR3s include the opening cysteine and the closing phenylalanine or tryptophan. The order of the fields is clone size, V gene, J gene, D gene, CDR3 protein, CDR3 DNA. The D gene is left open where the match is weak. Only some rows state a clone size, as once, few, many or a class for expanded clones.

abundance: -
v_gene: TRBV6-5
j_gene: TRBJ1-4
d_gene: TRBD1
CDR3aa: CASSKNRGTNEKLFF
CDR3nt: TGTGCCAGCAGTAAAAACAGGGGGACTAATGAAAAACTGTTTTTT

abundance: -
v_gene: TRBV5-1
j_gene: TRBJ2-6
d_gene: -
CDR3aa: CASSRDSQNVLTF
CDR3nt: TGCGCCAGCAGCCGGGACTCTCAGAACGTCCTGACTTTC

abundance: -
v_gene: TRBV6-6
j_gene: TRBJ2-5
d_gene: -
CDR3aa: CASRPPGGQTQYF
CDR3nt: TGTGCCAGCAGGCCCCCCGGAGGGCAGACCCAGTACTTC

abundance: -
v_gene: TRBV7-2
j_gene: TRBJ2-7
d_gene: -
CDR3aa: CASSRLALRSPAYEQYF
CDR3nt: TGTGCCAGCAGCCGATTAGCCCTAAGGTCTCCAGCCTACGAGCAGTACTTC

abundance: -
v_gene: TRBV7-2
j_gene: TRBJ1-2
d_gene: -
CDR3aa: CASSLARLYGYTF
CDR3nt: TGTGCCAGCAGCTTAGCGCGGCTCTATGGCTACACCTTC

abundance: -
v_gene: TRBV5-1
j_gene: TRBJ2-7
d_gene: TRBD2
CDR3aa: CASRLERGSYEQYF
CDR3nt: TGCGCCAGCAGGCTCGAGCGGGGGTCCTACGAGCAGTACTTC

abundance: -
v_gene: TRBV5-4
j_gene: TRBJ1-6
d_gene: TRBD1
CDR3aa: CASRPRGAEFPDNSPLHF
CDR3nt: TGTGCCAGCAGACCCAGGGGGGCAGAATTTCCGGATAATTCACCCCTCCACTTT

abundance: -
v_gene: TRBV28
j_gene: TRBJ1-5
d_gene: -
CDR3aa: CASTRDQIQPQHF
CDR3nt: TGTGCCAGCACCCGGGACCAAATCCAGCCCCAGCATTTT

abundance: -
v_gene: TRBV5-1
j_gene: TRBJ2-3
d_gene: TRBD2
CDR3aa: CASSPILAGGPDTQYF
CDR3nt: TGCGCCAGCAGCCCCATACTAGCGGGGGGGCCAGATACGCAGTATTTT

abundance: once
v_gene: TRBV5-6
j_gene: TRBJ2-3
d_gene: -
CDR3aa: CASSSQTITDTQYF
CDR3nt: TGTGCCAGCAGCTCGCAGACTATCACAGATACGCAGTATTTT

abundance: -
v_gene: TRBV19
j_gene: TRBJ1-1
d_gene: TRBD1
CDR3aa: CASSPPRGGFTEAFF
CDR3nt: TGTGCCAGTAGCCCGCCCAGGGGGGGATTTACTGAAGCTTTCTTT

abundance: -
v_gene: TRBV5-1
j_gene: TRBJ2-7
d_gene: -
CDR3aa: CASSLATGKTTREQYF
CDR3nt: TGCGCCAGCAGCTTGGCTACCGGGAAGACGACCCGCGAGCAGTACTTC

abundance: -
v_gene: TRBV6-1
j_gene: TRBJ2-7
d_gene: -
CDR3aa: CASRPGVLSYEQYF
CDR3nt: TGTGCCAGCAGACCGGGTGTTCTCTCCTACGAGCAGTACTTC

abundance: -
v_gene: TRBV7-9
j_gene: TRBJ2-5
d_gene: -
CDR3aa: CASATGFPYQETQYF
CDR3nt: TGTGCCAGCGCCACAGGCTTCCCGTACCAAGAGACCCAGTACTTC

abundance: -
v_gene: TRBV30
j_gene: TRBJ2-5
d_gene: -
CDR3aa: CAWSTGSEGETQYF
CDR3nt: TGTGCCTGGAGTACGGGGTCCGAGGGAGAGACCCAGTACTTC

abundance: -
v_gene: TRBV30
j_gene: TRBJ2-7
d_gene: -
CDR3aa: CAWTPGERQYF
CDR3nt: TGTGCCTGGACACCCGGCGAAAGGCAGTACTTC

abundance: -
v_gene: TRBV10-3
j_gene: TRBJ1-6
d_gene: -
CDR3aa: CAINRGGNSPLHF
CDR3nt: TGTGCCATCAACAGAGGGGGAAATTCACCCCTCCACTTT

abundance: -
v_gene: TRBV30
j_gene: TRBJ2-6
d_gene: TRBD1
CDR3aa: CAWGQGALSGANVLTF
CDR3nt: TGTGCCTGGGGACAGGGGGCCCTCTCTGGGGCCAACGTCCTGACTTTC

abundance: -
v_gene: TRBV2
j_gene: TRBJ2-7
d_gene: -
CDR3aa: CASSAGYEQYF
CDR3nt: TGTGCCAGCAGTGCAGGCTACGAGCAGTACTTC

abundance: -
v_gene: TRBV30
j_gene: TRBJ2-3
d_gene: -
CDR3aa: CAWSVSTDTQYF
CDR3nt: TGTGCCTGGAGTGTTAGCACAGATACGCAGTATTTT

abundance: -
v_gene: TRBV5-4
j_gene: TRBJ2-7
d_gene: -
CDR3aa: CASSFMSGGTYEQYF
CDR3nt: TGTGCCAGCAGCTTCATGAGCGGAGGGACCTACGAGCAGTACTTC

abundance: -
v_gene: TRBV19
j_gene: TRBJ2-2
d_gene: -
CDR3aa: CAIIGGQTGELFF
CDR3nt: TGTGCCATCATAGGGGGGCAAACCGGGGAGCTGTTTTTT

abundance: once
v_gene: TRBV6-1
j_gene: TRBJ2-7
d_gene: TRBD2
CDR3aa: CASSDNRAGGQYF
CDR3nt: TGTGCCAGCAGTGACAATAGGGCGGGGGGTCAGTACTTC

abundance: -
v_gene: TRBV30
j_gene: TRBJ1-2
d_gene: -
CDR3aa: CAWSGPEGYGYTF
CDR3nt: TGTGCCTGGAGTGGTCCGGAGGGCTATGGCTACACCTTC

abundance: -
v_gene: TRBV10-2
j_gene: TRBJ2-3
d_gene: TRBD2
CDR3aa: CAMHPSGFTTDTQYF
CDR3nt: TGCGCCATGCACCCTAGCGGTTTCACCACAGATACGCAGTATTTT

abundance: -
v_gene: TRBV15
j_gene: TRBJ2-5
d_gene: -
CDR3aa: CATSRDPGAGETQYF
CDR3nt: TGTGCCACCAGCAGAGATCCGGGCGCGGGGGAGACCCAGTACTTC

abundance: -
v_gene: TRBV7-3
j_gene: TRBJ2-2
d_gene: -
CDR3aa: CASSSSRVGTGELFF
CDR3nt: TGTGCCAGCAGCTCGAGTAGGGTAGGCACCGGGGAGCTGTTTTTT

abundance: -
v_gene: TRBV27
j_gene: TRBJ2-7
d_gene: TRBD1
CDR3aa: CASSFNPDRGQYF
CDR3nt: TGTGCCAGCAGTTTCAACCCAGACAGGGGGCAGTACTTC

abundance: -
v_gene: TRBV15
j_gene: TRBJ2-3
d_gene: TRBD2
CDR3aa: CATSRDRLAARTDTQYF
CDR3nt: TGTGCCACCAGCAGAGACCGACTAGCGGCTCGCACAGATACGCAGTATTTT

abundance: -
v_gene: TRBV29-1
j_gene: TRBJ2-1
d_gene: TRBD1
CDR3aa: CSVGAGGSYNEQFF
CDR3nt: TGCAGCGTGGGAGCAGGGGGCTCCTACAATGAGCAGTTCTTC

abundance: -
v_gene: TRBV30
j_gene: TRBJ1-1
d_gene: -
CDR3aa: CAWSVRKGLIF
CDR3nt: TGTGCCTGGAGTGTCCGAAAGGGACTGATCTTT

abundance: -
v_gene: TRBV10-3
j_gene: TRBJ2-1
d_gene: TRBD2
CDR3aa: CAISEGRERQFF
CDR3nt: TGTGCCATCAGTGAAGGGCGGGAGAGACAGTTCTTC

abundance: -
v_gene: TRBV7-9
j_gene: TRBJ2-1
d_gene: -
CDR3aa: CASSFGENEQFF
CDR3nt: TGTGCCAGCAGCTTCGGGGAAAATGAGCAGTTCTTC

abundance: -
v_gene: TRBV19
j_gene: TRBJ1-5
d_gene: -
CDR3aa: CASSRPDQPQHF
CDR3nt: TGTGCCAGTAGTAGGCCCGATCAGCCCCAGCATTTT

abundance: -
v_gene: TRBV9
j_gene: TRBJ2-3
d_gene: -
CDR3aa: CASSARSPTDTQYF
CDR3nt: TGTGCCAGCAGCGCCCGGTCCCCCACAGATACGCAGTATTTT

abundance: -
v_gene: TRBV27
j_gene: TRBJ2-7
d_gene: TRBD2
CDR3aa: CASSVTGTSGYSYEQYF
CDR3nt: TGTGCCAGCAGTGTAACCGGGACTAGCGGATATTCCTACGAGCAGTACTTC

abundance: -
v_gene: TRBV25-1
j_gene: TRBJ1-1
d_gene: -
CDR3aa: CASSWLMNTEAFF
CDR3nt: TGTGCCAGCAGTTGGCTAATGAACACTGAAGCTTTCTTT

abundance: -
v_gene: TRBV13
j_gene: TRBJ2-1
d_gene: -
CDR3aa: CASRYPGTPNHEQFF
CDR3nt: TGTGCCAGCAGATACCCCGGGACGCCCAACCATGAGCAGTTCTTC

abundance: -
v_gene: TRBV6-5
j_gene: TRBJ2-5
d_gene: -
CDR3aa: CASSDLGETQYF
CDR3nt: TGTGCCAGCAGTGACTTGGGGGAGACCCAGTACTTC

abundance: -
v_gene: TRBV7-9
j_gene: TRBJ1-5
d_gene: -
CDR3aa: CASSLEAAPYPQHF
CDR3nt: TGTGCCAGCAGCTTAGAGGCAGCGCCATATCCCCAGCATTTT

abundance: -
v_gene: TRBV5-4
j_gene: TRBJ1-1
d_gene: -
CDR3aa: CASSWEKGFEAFF
CDR3nt: TGTGCCAGCAGCTGGGAGAAGGGATTTGAAGCTTTCTTT

abundance: -
v_gene: TRBV2
j_gene: TRBJ1-5
d_gene: -
CDR3aa: CATRKSNQPQHF
CDR3nt: TGTGCCACCAGGAAGAGCAATCAGCCCCAGCATTTT

abundance: -
v_gene: TRBV5-1
j_gene: TRBJ1-3
d_gene: TRBD1
CDR3aa: CASSSGDRGISGNTIYF
CDR3nt: TGCGCCAGCAGCTCAGGGGACAGGGGGATCTCTGGAAACACCATATATTTT

abundance: -
v_gene: TRBV7-2
j_gene: TRBJ2-7
d_gene: -
CDR3aa: CASSLSGVSYEQYF
CDR3nt: TGTGCCAGCAGCTTATCCGGTGTCAGCTACGAGCAGTACTTC

abundance: -
v_gene: TRBV6-5
j_gene: TRBJ2-7
d_gene: TRBD2
CDR3aa: CASSPPETSSYEQYF
CDR3nt: TGTGCCAGCAGTCCTCCCGAGACTAGCTCTTACGAGCAGTACTTC

abundance: -
v_gene: TRBV14
j_gene: TRBJ2-7
d_gene: -
CDR3aa: CASSRGPGDLYEQYF
CDR3nt: TGTGCCAGCAGCCGGGGACCTGGGGATCTCTACGAGCAGTACTTC

abundance: -
v_gene: TRBV19
j_gene: TRBJ1-1
d_gene: -
CDR3aa: CASSLQVLLNTEAFF
CDR3nt: TGTGCCAGTAGTCTCCAGGTGCTGTTGAACACTGAAGCTTTCTTT

abundance: -
v_gene: TRBV28
j_gene: TRBJ1-5
d_gene: -
CDR3aa: CASSLGVQPQHF
CDR3nt: TGTGCCAGCAGTCTGGGGGTTCAGCCCCAGCATTTT

abundance: -
v_gene: TRBV6-4
j_gene: TRBJ2-1
d_gene: TRBD2
CDR3aa: CASRDLAGLNEQFF
CDR3nt: TGTGCCAGCCGCGATCTAGCGGGGCTCAATGAGCAGTTCTTC

abundance: -
v_gene: TRBV18
j_gene: TRBJ2-1
d_gene: TRBD2
CDR3aa: CASSPNLAGGHEQFF
CDR3nt: TGTGCCAGCTCACCAAATCTAGCGGGGGGCCATGAGCAGTTCTTC

abundance: few
v_gene: TRBV11-2
j_gene: TRBJ1-3
d_gene: -
CDR3aa: CASSPGPGGNTIYF
CDR3nt: TGTGCCAGCAGCCCCGGACCTGGGGGAAACACCATATATTTT

abundance: medium-sized
v_gene: TRBV27
j_gene: TRBJ2-7
d_gene: -
CDR3aa: CASSSAQGPAYEQYF
CDR3nt: TGTGCCAGCAGTTCGGCTCAGGGGCCTGCCTACGAGCAGTACTTC

abundance: -
v_gene: TRBV18
j_gene: TRBJ2-7
d_gene: -
CDR3aa: CASSRTDAKDGYEQYF
CDR3nt: TGTGCCAGCTCACGGACGGACGCGAAGGACGGATACGAGCAGTACTTC